These 26 T cell receptor beta chains originate from one sample sequenced in a study of cytomegalovirus exposure and HLA in healthy donors. Use of 60 Vbeta and 13 Jbeta primers characterized the PCR. Profiling relied on immunoSEQ multiplex PCR, and the TCRdb table lists in-frame clones only, not all of them. Of some 120,000 clones in the sample, over 60% were seen once. The specimen sequenced was PBMCs. These receptors were obtained from a woman in her 40s in good health and CMV-seronegative.

With respect to this clone: A junction boundary mismatches the germline segment, possibly from a read error. The same CDR3 also results from other DNA sequences found in this sample. The genes are TRBV28 and TRBJ1-2, with 9 bases fitting TRBD1. Per germline, CDR1 MDHEN and CDR2 SYDVKM. The CDR3 is made up of 16 amino acids. CDR3 residues: CASSLVGDRVVFGYTF. The CDR3 bases are TGCGCCAGCAGTTTAGTAGGGGACAGGGTTGTCTTTGGCTACACCTTC.

The V and J genes are TRBV19 and TRBJ2-6; TRBD2 agrees at 11 bases. This CDR3 is built from 16 residues. V gave up 8 bases and J gave up 0 bases; unmatched junction bases: 3. Germline lookup yields CDR1 LNHDA and CDR2 SQIVND (reference sequence). The CDR3, as DNA: TGTGCCAGTGGACTAGCGGGTAACTCTGGGGCCAACGTCCTGACTTTC. It is translated as CASGLAGNSGANVLTF.

The J gene is TRBJ1-2, the V gene TRBV4-3, with a weak D call TRBD1 (6 bases). CDR1 is LGHNA and CDR2 is YSLEER in the germline V gene. Trimming stripped 0 bases from V and 8 bases from J, with 16 bases between. This CDR3 is 15 amino acids long. The CDR3 is CASSQEVAGAWGYTF. The CDR3 nucleotides read TGCGCCAGCAGCCAAGAAGTCGCGGGGGCTTGGGGCTACACCTTC.

This clone was observed a single time. CDR3 nucleotides: TGTGCCAGCTCACCACGGGCAGGGAGCAATCAGCCCCAGCATTTT. Its protein is CASSPRAGSNQPQHF. This chain uses TRBV18 with TRBJ1-5, with a possible D match to TRBD1 (5 bases). The CDR3 covers 15 residues. Germline V gives CDR1 KGHSH, CDR2 LQKENI. V lost 1 base and J 1 base, leaving 8 bases between the germline ends. Full variable domain (rest looked up from reference TRBV18 and TRBJ1-5): NAGVMQNPRHLVRRRGQEARLRCSPMKGHSHVYWYRQLPEEGLKFMVYLQKENIIDESGMPKERFSAEFPKEGPSILRIQQVVRGDSAAYFCASSPRAGSNQPQHFGDGTRLSIL.

The chain combines TRBV5-6 with TRBJ1-1; D may be TRBD1 (6 bases). Trimming took 1 base from V and 5 from J, leaving 12 bases between them. The germline V gene has CDR1 SGHDT and CDR2 YYEEEE. The CDR3 loop spans 14 amino acids. The CDR3 nucleotides read TGTGCCAGCAGCTTGAGGGGGGGTAGAACTGAAGCTTTCTTT. Protein product: CASSLRGGRTEAFF.

The J gene is TRBJ2-1, the V gene TRBV28, with a tentative D call TRBD1 (5 bases). This CDR3 region has 16 residues. V lost 6 bases and J 3 bases, leaving 18 bases between the germline ends. Per germline, CDR1 MDHEN and CDR2 SYDVKM. In DNA, the CDR3 is TGTGCCAGCAGCCTGCTGCAGGGTACGGGCTACAATGAGCAGTTCTTC. It specifies CASSLLQGTGYNEQFF.

This chain links TRBV7-6 with TRBJ2-1, with 16 bases matching TRBD2. V dropped 2 bases and J dropped 7; count of bases not matched to a gene: 14. Germline V gives CDR1 SGHVS, CDR2 FNYEAQ. CDR3 length equals 20 residues. The CDR3: CASSLRGPGLAGGPQNEQFF. The CDR3 coding sequence is TGTGCCAGCAGCTTAAGGGGGCCGGGACTAGCGGGAGGGCCCCAAAATGAGCAGTTCTTC.

This chain uses TRBV5-1 with TRBJ2-4; maybe TRBD2 (5 bases). Trimming shortened V by 0 bases and J by 10 bases, and 11 bases separated the two germline ends. The CDR3 has 13 amino acids. Germline lookup yields CDR1 SGHRS and CDR2 YFSETQ. The CDR3 reads CASSLERSGIQYF. CDR3 DNA sequence: TGCGCCAGCAGCTTGGAGCGGTCCGGGATTCAGTACTTC.

The V gene is TRBV19, the J gene TRBJ2-5, with D maybe TRBD1 (5 bases). CDR1 and CDR2 (germline): LNHDA, SQIVND (reference sequence). The length of the CDR3 is 15 residues. Between the trimmed V and J ends, which lost 4 bases and 2 bases, there was a span of 14 bases. CDR3 sequence (DNA): TGTGCCAGTAGTACATCAGGGTGGGGACAAGAGACCCAGTACTTC. Translation: CASSTSGWGQETQYF.

This clone came up a few times. This chain links TRBV19 with TRBJ2-7; 10 bases line up with TRBD2. The CDR3 loop spans 15 amino acids. Germline CDR1 and CDR2: LNHDA and SQIVND (reference sequence). Trimming removed 6 bases from V and 2 bases from J; junction bases left unmatched: 7. CDR3 DNA: TGTGCCAGTAGATCGACTAGCGGGCACACCTACGAGCAGTACTTC. Encoded protein: CASRSTSGHTYEQYF.

Only a few counts were recorded for this clone. The V gene is TRBV4-2, the J gene TRBJ1-3; D perhaps matches TRBD1 (6 bases). Germline V gives CDR1 LGHNA, CDR2 YNFKEQ. The CDR3 is 19 amino acids. V gave up 5 bases and J gave up 4 bases, with 27 bases separating them. The CDR3 bases are TGTGCCAGCAGCGAATACCCTACGGTCCACACAGGGACAGGAAACACCATATATTTT. It yields the protein CASSEYPTVHTGTGNTIYF.

The chain uses TRBV7-9 and TRBJ2-7; the D gene is possibly TRBD2 (7 bases). With 5 bases removed from V and 6 bases from J, the gap between germline ends came to 14 bases. This CDR3 spans 13 amino acids. The V gene's germline CDR1 is SEHNR and CDR2 FQNEAQ (reference sequence). The CDR3 loop is CASSLGGGPEQYF. DNA of the CDR3: TGTGCCAGCAGCCTAGGCGGGGGCCCCGAGCAGTACTTC.

The chain joins TRBV2 to TRBJ2-2, with 8 bases matching TRBD2. The CDR3 sequence is 14 residues long. Trimming cost V 5 bases and J 3 bases; bases outside gene matches: 2. Germline V gives CDR1 SNHLY, CDR2 FYNNEI. The CDR3 region is CASSSGGDTGELFF. DNA for the CDR3: TGTGCCAGCAGTAGCGGGGGCGACACCGGGGAGCTGTTTTTT.

The chain links TRBV7-2 to TRBJ2-3, with TRBD2 matching 8 bases. This CDR3 spans 17 amino acids. V was clipped by 1 base and J by 4 bases; unmatched bases: 10. Germline V lookup: CDR1 SGHTA, CDR2 FQGNSA. The CDR3 DNA reads TGTGCCAGCAGCTTAGTTCCCAGCGGGAGTGGGGCAGATACGCAGTATTTT. Its translation is CASSLVPSGSGADTQYF.

J is TRBJ2-3 and V is TRBV7-9; 12 bases are shared with TRBD2. Germline loops: CDR1 SEHNR, CDR2 FQNEAQ (reference sequence). The CDR3 loop spans 17 amino acids. J gave up 8 bases and V 5 bases, and 14 bases lay outside the gene matches. CDR3 bases: TGTGCCAGCAGCATCTCTCCACTAGCGGGAGGAAAGGCTACGCAGTATTTT. This codes for CASSISPLAGGKATQYF.

The J gene is TRBJ2-1, the V gene TRBV2; 7 bases line up with TRBD2. CDR1 and CDR2 from the germline V gene are SNHLY and FYNNEI. V lost 7 bases and J lost 3; bases outside the gene matches: 9. The CDR3 has 15 amino acids. CDR3 nucleotide sequence: TGTGCCAGCACCGAGGGACTAAACCGCTACAATGAGCAGTTCTTC. It translates to CASTEGLNRYNEQFF.

On this clone itself: Relative to the germline gene, one junction end is altered; a read error may explain this. The sample contains more than one DNA sequence encoding this CDR3. The rearrangement joins TRBV28 to TRBJ1-2, with TRBD1 matching 9 bases. The CDR3 runs 15 residues. CDR1 is MDHEN and CDR2 is SYDVKM in the germline V gene. The CDR3 loop reads CASSSAGQGRYGYTF. CDR3 nucleotide sequence: TGTGCCAGCAGTTCTGCGGGACAGGGACGCTATGGCTACACTTTC.

This clone was counted ten times or more. The chain couples TRBV6-5 to TRBJ1-3, with 7 bases lining up with TRBD1. CDR3 length: 16 residues. Trimming cost V 2 bases and J 4 bases; bases outside gene matches: 8. Germline V lookup: CDR1 MNHEY, CDR2 SVGAGI. CDR3 DNA sequence: TGTGCCAGCAGTTACACAAACAGGGGTGAGGGAAACACCATATATTTT. It codes for CASSYTNRGEGNTIYF.

The chain is built from TRBV27 and TRBJ2-5, with D tentatively TRBD1 (5 bases). CDR1 MNHEY and CDR2 SMNVEV come from the germline V gene (reference sequence). The CDR3 is 15 residues long. Trimming cost V 4 bases and J 4 bases, with 16 bases left between them. DNA for the CDR3: TGTGCCAGCAGTTCCTCGGACACGGTTGTAGAGACCCAGTACTTC. Protein sequence: CASSSSDTVVETQYF.

V usage is TRBV4-3 and J usage is TRBJ2-1; possibly TRBD2 for D (5 bases). The CDR3 spans 14 residues. Trimming stripped 5 bases from V and 4 bases from J, with 12 bases between. CDR1 is LGHNA and CDR2 is YSLEER in the germline V gene. CDR3 loop: CASSVEGGYNEQFF. DNA of the CDR3: TGCGCCAGCAGCGTAGAGGGCGGGTACAATGAGCAGTTCTTC.

This chain connects TRBV10-1 to TRBJ2-3; TRBD2 agrees at 14 bases. V trimming: 5 bases; J trimming: 4 bases; junction bases outside the gene matches: 5. The CDR3 runs to 16 residues. Per germline, CDR1 WNHNN and CDR2 SYGVQD (reference sequence). The CDR3, as DNA: TGCGCCAGCAGTCCCAAGACTAGCGGGAGGGCAGATACGCAGTATTTT. Its translation: CASSPKTSGRADTQYF.

The chain joins TRBV4-3 to TRBJ2-3; D is possibly TRBD1 (6 bases). V lost 0 bases to trimming and J lost 4 bases, with 17 bases between them. The CDR3 is 17 amino acids. Germline CDR1 and CDR2: LGHNA and YSLEER. CDR3 nucleotides: TGCGCCAGCAGCCAAGATCCTGGGTCAGGGGTACCAGATACGCAGTATTTT. It yields the protein CASSQDPGSGVPDTQYF.

The rearrangement links TRBV28 to TRBJ2-7; no reliable D call. Germline CDR1 MDHEN, CDR2 SYDVKM. The CDR3 covers 13 residues. Trimming shortened V by 4 bases and J by 5 bases, and 12 bases separated the two germline ends. The CDR3: CASSSSNLDEQYF. As DNA, the CDR3 is TGTGCCAGCAGTTCCTCGAATTTAGACGAGCAGTACTTC.

The CDR3 loop is CSAAPGQGFDYEQFF. DNA for the CDR3: TGCAGCGCAGCGCCGGGACAGGGATTTGACTATGAGCAGTTCTTC. The chain is built from TRBV29-1 and TRBJ2-1, with 9 nucleotides matching TRBD1. The CDR3 has 15 amino acids. V was clipped by 7 bases and J by 8 bases; unmatched bases: 15. CDR1 SQVTM and CDR2 ANQGSEA come from the germline V gene.

The table lists this clone with a few counts. V gene TRBV2 combines with J gene TRBJ1-3; D not certain. There are 16 residues in the CDR3. The germline V gene has CDR1 SNHLY and CDR2 FYNNEI. V was trimmed by 2 bases and J by 0 bases, leaving 11 bases between them. The CDR3 loop reads CASSELPESSGNTIYF. The CDR3 region has the DNA TGTGCCAGCAGTGAACTCCCCGAGAGCTCTGGAAACACCATATATTTT.

The CDR3 loop reads CASSPTDREPFYGYTF. The DNA of the CDR3 is TGTGCCAGCAGCCCGACGGACAGGGAACCCTTCTATGGCTACACCTTC. The V gene is TRBV9, the J gene TRBJ1-2; TRBD1 matches at 8 bases. This CDR3 contains 16 residues. V gave up 4 bases and J gave up 4 bases; unmatched junction bases: 12. Germline assignment: CDR1 SGDLS and CDR2 YYNGEE.